Below are 10 T cell receptor beta chains sequenced from a single sample in a study of blood T cell repertoires in COVID-19 (dated by TCRdb to about 2020). Libraries were constructed by the immunoSEQ multiplex PCR assay. TCRdb provides this immuneACCESS table in a form limited to in-frame rearrangements. Some clones are lacking; in checked studies, under half of them reflect an unresolved V gene, and why the rest are absent is not known. The sample table shows around 46,000 clones, and roughly 86% are seen once. The top ten clonotypes cover approximately 15% of the sample. The sample consisted of peripheral blood. These receptors were collected from a man aged 60 to 75 with active or convalescent COVID-19.

This rearrangement joins TRBV5-6 to TRBJ1-1; perhaps TRBD1 as D (5 bases). Between the trimmed V and J ends, which lost 2 bases and 3 bases, there was a span of 11 bases. Germline V gene data show CDR1 as SGHDT and CDR2 as YYEEEE. The CDR3 covers 14 residues. CDR3 in amino acids: CASSFSLGDTEAFF. CDR3 DNA: TGTGCCAGCAGCTTCTCGCTAGGGGACACTGAAGCTTTCTTT.

The V and J genes are TRBV29-1 and TRBJ1-1; TRBD1 might be the D (6 bases). The V gene lost 7 bases and the J gene lost 11 bases, with 20 bases spanning the gap. Germline CDR1 is SQVTM and CDR2 is ANQGSEA. CDR3 length: 12 amino acids. The CDR3 protein is CSGTMDSLSAFF. In DNA, the CDR3 is TGCAGCGGTACCATGGACAGTCTCTCGGCTTTCTTT.

The chain is built from TRBV5-4 and TRBJ2-3; 10 positions match TRBD1. Germline trimming cut 4 bases from V and 1 base from J; bases unmatched to any gene: 6. Germline V gives CDR1 SGHNT, CDR2 YYREEE (reference sequence). The CDR3 is 16 residues long. The CDR3, as DNA: TGTGCCAGCAGCCCCCGACAGGGGGCGGGCACAGATACGCAGTATTTT. This sequence encodes CASSPRQGAGTDTQYF.

The genes are TRBV6-1 and TRBJ2-1; a weak D match, TRBD2 (7 bases). V was shortened by 1 base and J by 6 bases, with 16 bases between the two germline ends. There are 16 residues in the CDR3. Germline V lookup: CDR1 MNHNS, CDR2 SASEGT. The CDR3 DNA reads TGTGCCAGCAGTGAAGTTGGTGGGGGGGCAGTCAATGAGCAGTTCTTC. This translates into CASSEVGGGAVNEQFF.

The gene calls are TRBV19 and TRBJ1-2; D not resolved. The germline CDR1 and CDR2 sequences are LNHDA and SQIVND (reference sequence). The CDR3 is 13 residues long. V dropped 4 bases and J dropped 5 bases, with 11 bases sitting between them. CDR3 nucleotides: TGTGCCAGTAGTAGGTCCGGGAAGTATGGCTACACCTTC. This codes for CASSRSGKYGYTF.

The chain couples TRBV7-2 to TRBJ2-7; 8 bases map to TRBD1. V lost 5 bases to trimming and J lost 4 bases; unmatched junction nucleotides: 7. CDR3 length: 14 residues. Germline CDR1 and CDR2: SGHTA and FQGNSA. CDR3 in DNA: TGTGCCAGCAGCCCGCCCGGGACAGGATACGAGCAGTACTTC. It encodes CASSPPGTGYEQYF.

This clone was seen more than once but under ten times. V usage is TRBV19 and J usage is TRBJ1-2; TRBD1 agrees at 7 bases. Germline V CDR1 and CDR2: LNHDA, SQIVND (reference sequence). V was clipped by 3 bases and J by 4 bases; unmatched bases: 5. CDR3 length: 14 amino acids. CDR3 sequence: CASSIARQGYGYTF. For the CDR3, the DNA is TGTGCCAGTAGTATCGCGAGACAGGGCTATGGCTACACCTTC. Looking up the rest from reference TRBV19 and TRBJ1-2 gives the full variable domain: DGGITQSPKYLFRKEGQNVTLSCEQNLNHDAMYWYRQDPGQGLRLIYYSQIVNDFQKGDIAEGYSVSREKKESFPLTVTSAQKNPTAFYLCASSIARQGYGYTFGSGTRLTVV.

This clone was seen more than once but under ten times. This chain links TRBV6-6 with TRBJ1-1; possible D gene TRBD1, 5 bases. The V and J ends lost 6 bases and 4 bases respectively, with 12 bases between them. The CDR3 consists of 13 residues. The V gene's germline CDR1 is MNHNY and CDR2 SVGAGI (reference sequence). CDR3: CASSNRGGTEAFF. CDR3 nucleotide sequence: TGTGCCAGCAGCAATAGGGGAGGCACTGAAGCTTTCTTT.

The J gene is TRBJ2-2, the V gene TRBV11-1; 8 nucleotides agree with TRBD2. The CDR3 length is 19 residues. Germline-derived CDR1 and CDR2 are SGHAT and FQDESV (reference sequence). The V and J ends lost 0 bases and 6 bases, in that order; junction bases with no gene match: 15. The CDR3 reads CASSLALGRGDVTSGELFF. The CDR3, as DNA: TGTGCCAGCAGCTTAGCGCTGGGGCGGGGGGACGTGACTTCCGGGGAGCTGTTTTTT.

This clone was seen just once. The rearrangement joins TRBV6-4 to TRBJ2-3, with D possibly matching TRBD1 (6 bases). The germline V and J ends were trimmed by 5 bases and 6 bases, with 12 bases remaining between them. Germline values: CDR1 MRHNA, CDR2 SNTAGT. The length of the CDR3 is 13 residues. The CDR3 region is CASSTGLKDTQYF. The CDR3 nucleotides read TGTGCCAGCAGTACAGGGCTAAAGGATACGCAGTATTTT.